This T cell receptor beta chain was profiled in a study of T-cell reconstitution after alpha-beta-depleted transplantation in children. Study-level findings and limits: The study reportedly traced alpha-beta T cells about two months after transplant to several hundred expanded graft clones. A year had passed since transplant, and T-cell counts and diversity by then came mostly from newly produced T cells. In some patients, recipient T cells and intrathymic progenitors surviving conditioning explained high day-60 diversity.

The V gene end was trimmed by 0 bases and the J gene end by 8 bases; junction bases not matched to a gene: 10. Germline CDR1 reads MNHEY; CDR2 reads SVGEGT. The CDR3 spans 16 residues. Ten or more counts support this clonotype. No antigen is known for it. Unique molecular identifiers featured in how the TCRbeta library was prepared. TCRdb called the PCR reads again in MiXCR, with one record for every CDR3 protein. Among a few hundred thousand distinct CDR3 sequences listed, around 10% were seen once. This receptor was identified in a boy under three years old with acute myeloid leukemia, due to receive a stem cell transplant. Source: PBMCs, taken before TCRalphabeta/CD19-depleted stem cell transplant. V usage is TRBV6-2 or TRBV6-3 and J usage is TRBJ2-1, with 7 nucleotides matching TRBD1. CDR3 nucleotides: TGTGCCAGCAGTTACTCCGGAACCAGGGGGTTGGATGAGCAGTTCTTC. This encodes CASSYSGTRGLDEQFF.